The sequence of this T cell receptor (beta chain) was determined in a study of shared clonotypes between healthy human individuals. Study-wide context: Aged between 18 and 49, the donors were a couple of women and three men. General study results and limits: Donors were few, which limited the genetic and exposure-history diversity represented. The generation probabilities recorded for non-shared clonotypes fell below those of clonotypes shared by all four donors.

Note on this clone: Antigen unknown. Within the sample, other DNA sequences also encode this same CDR3.

Trimming took 1 base from V and 4 from J, leaving 11 bases between them. There are 14 residues in the CDR3. The V gene's germline CDR1 is SGHRS and CDR2 YFSETQ. In the original processing: Filtering differed for immunoSEQ, which gave only junction sequences without quality scores. The method was immunoSEQ multiplex PCR; TCRdb's version includes in-frame clones alone and lacks a portion of them. D and trimming come from the DNA, and the V and J calls and clone size come from that table. The sample has 2,500,000 or so clones; 85% to 95% are singletons. The material sequenced was naive CD4+ T cells from PBMCs. Subset reported: CD45RA+ positively selected. The V and J genes are TRBV5-1 and TRBJ1-1; unclear D gene. The source of this sequence is a man younger than 35 in good health. Some clones in this sample may be carry-over from other donors' samples. The CDR3 DNA sequence: TGCGCCAGCAGCTTGATTGGTGGGAGCACTGAAGCTTTCTTT. Translating gives CASSLIGGSTEAFF.